The 27 T cell receptor beta chains presented below share a single source sample, sequenced in a study of blood T cell repertoires in COVID-19. TCRdb keeps only in-frame clones here, not all; method: immunoSEQ multiplex PCR. The sample includes about 120,000 clones, just over 85% of them seen just once. The specimen sequenced was peripheral blood. Receptors originate from a man in his forties with acute or convalescent COVID-19.

The rearrangement links TRBV29-1 to TRBJ2-1; TRBD2 agrees at 9 bases. After removal of 5 bases from V and 9 bases from J, the junction contained 17 bases not matched to a gene. This CDR3 is 16 amino acids long. The germline gives CDR1 SQVTM, CDR2 ANQGSEA. CDR3 DNA sequence: TGCAGCGTTCGGGGCCCGGGTGGCGGGGGGGCCGGTGAGCAGTTCTTC. It codes for CSVRGPGGGGAGEQFF.

The chain joins TRBV18 to TRBJ1-1; D may be TRBD1 (5 bases). This CDR3 spans 13 amino acids. Germline V gives CDR1 KGHSH, CDR2 LQKENI. V gave up 3 bases and J gave up 4 bases, with 9 bases separating them. CDR3 protein: CASSPRGGTEAFF. DNA for the CDR3: TGTGCCAGCTCACCCCGGGGGGGCACTGAAGCTTTCTTT.

The chain is built from TRBV9 and TRBJ2-2; D is possibly TRBD2 (5 bases). V was pared by 3 bases and J by 6 bases, with 9 bases between. Germline V gene lookup returns CDR1 SGDLS and CDR2 YYNGEE. This CDR3 has 13 residues. The CDR3 reads CASSDSDPGELFF. The CDR3 nucleotides are TGTGCCAGCAGCGATAGCGACCCCGGGGAGCTGTTTTTT.

The genes are TRBV6-5 and TRBJ2-7; 7 bases map to TRBD1. The CDR3 loop spans 14 amino acids. Trimming took 8 bases from V and 1 from J; bases not matched to a gene: 8. Germline V gene lookup returns CDR1 MNHEY and CDR2 SVGAGI. CDR3 loop: CASAGLTGSYEQYF. Here the CDR3 DNA reads TGTGCCAGCGCCGGCCTGACAGGGTCCTACGAGCAGTACTTC.

On this clone itself: The same CDR3 also results from other DNA sequences found in this sample. The chain is built from TRBV6-5 and TRBJ1-2, with 8 bases lining up with TRBD1. The CDR3 covers 14 residues. Germline CDR1 and CDR2: MNHEY and SVGAGI. J gave up 0 bases and V 5 bases, and 2 bases lay outside the gene matches. The CDR3 loop is CASSRGQANYGYTF. In DNA, the CDR3 is TGTGCCAGCAGTAGGGGACAGGCTAACTATGGCTACACCTTC.

This chain connects TRBV7-3 to TRBJ2-3, with D perhaps matching TRBD1 (6 bases). Trimming left V 4 bases short and J 1 base short, with 15 bases between. In germline, CDR1 is SGHTA, CDR2 FQGTGA. The CDR3 consists of 16 residues. The CDR3, as DNA: TGTGCCAGCAGCTACGCCGGGACACCAGGCACAGATACGCAGTATTTT. This gives the protein CASSYAGTPGTDTQYF. The full variable domain, in which reference TRBV7-3 and TRBJ2-3 provide the parts outside the CDR3, is GAGVSQTPSNKVTEKGKYVELRCDPISGHTALYWYRQSLGQGPEFLIYFQGTGAADDSGLPNDRFFAVRPEGSVSTLKIQRTERGDSAVYLCASSYAGTPGTDTQYFGPGTRLTVL.

The rearrangement uses TRBV6-5 and TRBJ2-2; D might be TRBD1 (5 bases). Trimming pared 2 bases from V and 1 base from J, leaving 11 bases between. The CDR3 is made up of 16 amino acids. CDR1 is MNHEY, CDR2 SVGAGI, per germline. As DNA, the CDR3 is TGTGCCAGCAGTTACCAGACAGTAGAGAACACCGGGGAGCTGTTTTTT. This sequence encodes CASSYQTVENTGELFF.

This clone was seen only once. The rearrangement uses TRBV5-6 and TRBJ1-6; D unresolved. CDR1 SGHDT and CDR2 YYEEEE come from the germline V gene. Trimming took 0 bases from V and 0 from J, leaving 7 bases between them. The CDR3 is 16 residues long. The CDR3 loop reads CASSLVTSSYNSPLHF. CDR3 coding DNA: TGTGCCAGCAGCTTGGTTACGAGCTCCTATAATTCACCCCTCCACTTT.

The gene calls are TRBV12-3 or TRBV12-4 and TRBJ1-2; 9 bases align to TRBD1. The length of the CDR3 is 13 residues. The V segment lost 5 bases and the J segment 7 bases; nucleotides outside the gene matches: 5. This chain's CDR3 is CASSTDRGSGYTF. The DNA for the CDR3 is TGTGCCAGCAGTACTGACAGGGGGTCTGGCTACACCTTC.

The rearrangement links TRBV5-4 to TRBJ1-5; D is undetermined. Trimming cost V 4 bases and J 0 bases, with 5 bases left between them. Germline V gene sequence: CDR1 SGHNT, CDR2 YYREEE (reference sequence). This CDR3 spans 13 amino acids. The CDR3 DNA reads TGTGCCAGCAGCCAGAATAGCAATCAGCCCCAGCATTTT. Its translation is CASSQNSNQPQHF.

A few counts support this clone. The rearrangement joins TRBV2 to TRBJ2-7, with TRBD1 matching 9 bases. Losses at the gene ends were 3 bases for V and 5 bases for J; bases not matched to a gene: 8. CDR3 length: 15 residues. Germline CDR1 SNHLY, CDR2 FYNNEI. CDR3 sequence: CASSETGTGSHEQYF. CDR3 bases: TGTGCCAGCAGTGAGACCGGGACAGGGTCGCACGAGCAGTACTTC.

The V call is TRBV10-3, the J call TRBJ1-2, with D uncertain. Trimming stripped 4 bases from V and 2 bases from J, with 8 bases between. The V gene's germline CDR1 is ENHRY and CDR2 SYGVKD. The CDR3 runs 13 residues. CDR3 DNA sequence: TGTGCCATCAGTGGGCAGAGGAACTATGGCTACACCTTC. Translated, it gives CAISGQRNYGYTF.

V and J are TRBV7-2 and TRBJ2-1; 8 positions agree with TRBD1. V was clipped by 6 bases and J by 8 bases; unmatched bases: 12. The CDR3 sequence is 15 residues long. Germline loops: CDR1 SGHTA, CDR2 FQGNSA. The CDR3 sequence: CASSSYRTGNYEQFF. CDR3 nucleotides: TGTGCCAGCAGTTCTTATAGGACAGGGAACTATGAGCAGTTCTTC.

The chain carries TRBV29-1 and TRBJ1-2, with D possibly TRBD1 on 6 matching bases. The CDR3 totals 12 residues. V was clipped by 4 bases and J by 4 bases, with 10 bases between them. The germline V gene encodes CDR1 SQVTM and CDR2 ANQGSEA. CDR3 DNA sequence: TGCAGCGTTGCAGGGGAGACCTATGGCTACACCTTC. Translating gives CSVAGETYGYTF. Full variable domain (remainder filled in from reference TRBV29-1 and TRBJ1-2): SAVISQKPSRDICQRGTSLTIQCQVDSQVTMMFWYRQQPGQSLTLIATANQGSEATYESGFVIDKFPISRPNLTFSTLTVSNMSPEDSSIYLCSVAGETYGYTFGSGTRLTVV.

This clone was recorded only once. This chain uses TRBV3-1 (or the pseudogene TRBV3-2) with TRBJ2-3, with TRBD2 matching over 9 bases. The CDR3 spans 16 residues. Trimming at V came to 4 bases and at J to 5 bases, leaving 10 bases not matched to a gene. Germline lookup yields CDR1 LGHDT and CDR2 YNNKEL (reference sequence). The CDR3 region is CASSPKRGGAGDTQYF. CDR3 coding DNA: TGTGCCAGCAGCCCTAAACGCGGGGGGGCAGGAGATACGCAGTATTTT.

The V and J genes are TRBV3-1 (or the pseudogene TRBV3-2) and TRBJ1-1, with 8 bases identical to TRBD1. The CDR3 consists of 15 residues. Germline-derived CDR1 and CDR2 are LGHDT and YNNKEL (reference sequence). V shed 3 bases and J 4 bases; nucleotides not matched to a gene: 7. CDR3 bases: TGTGCCAGCAGCCAGTCAGGGGGCTTCGGCACTGAAGCTTTCTTT. Its protein is CASSQSGGFGTEAFF.

A single count supports this clone. The V and J genes are TRBV6-5 and TRBJ2-1, with 8 bases identical to TRBD1. Germline assignment: CDR1 MNHEY and CDR2 SVGAGI. The CDR3 extends over 14 amino acids. V was pared by 7 bases and J by 6 bases, with 8 bases of the junction left unmatched. The CDR3 protein is CASTPGGRGNEQFF. For the CDR3, the DNA is TGTGCCAGCACTCCAGGGGGCAGGGGCAATGAGCAGTTCTTC.

This clone was seen once. This chain uses TRBV20-1 with TRBJ2-5; 7 bases align to TRBD2. Trimming cost V 3 bases and J 5 bases; bases outside gene matches: 3. CDR1 is DFQATT, CDR2 SNEGSKA, per germline (reference sequence). This CDR3 contains 12 residues. Written as DNA, the CDR3 is TGCAGTGCTAGTGCGGGGGTGGAGACCCAGTACTTC. It is translated as CSASAGVETQYF.

The chain carries TRBV5-4 and TRBJ1-2, with D possibly being TRBD1 (6 bases). Germline values: CDR1 SGHNT, CDR2 YYREEE (reference sequence). V was pared by 2 bases and J by 4 bases, with 9 bases between. The CDR3 runs to 13 residues. The CDR3 DNA reads as TGTGCCAGCAGCTTTCTACAGGGCTATGGCTACACCTTC. This encodes CASSFLQGYGYTF.

The chain links TRBV5-4 to TRBJ1-5; D is perhaps TRBD1 (5 bases). The germline V and J ends were trimmed by 2 bases and 6 bases, with 15 bases remaining between them. The CDR3 has 15 amino acids. Germline loops: CDR1 SGHNT, CDR2 YYREEE (reference sequence). CDR3: CASSFGGGIGQPQHF. Here the CDR3 DNA reads TGTGCCAGCAGCTTCGGGGGGGGAATTGGTCAGCCCCAGCATTTT.

This chain uses TRBV5-5 with TRBJ1-1, with D perhaps TRBD1 (6 bases). V lost 4 bases to trimming and J lost 3 bases, with 13 bases between them. The CDR3 totals 14 residues. Germline values: CDR1 SGHKS, CDR2 YYEKEE (reference sequence). CDR3 in DNA: TGTGCCAGCAGCCTCCGGACAGCCTACACTGAAGCTTTCTTT. This encodes CASSLRTAYTEAFF.

In its sample, this clone was seen once. V is TRBV29-1 and J is TRBJ1-2; TRBD1 is a possible D gene (6 bases). Trimming took off 6 bases at V and 8 bases at J, with 16 bases between the two ends. The CDR3 is made up of 12 amino acids. Germline V gene data show CDR1 as SQVTM and CDR2 as ANQGSEA. The CDR3 here is CSVAQGRGGYTF. The CDR3 nucleotides read TGCAGCGTCGCCCAGGGCAGGGGCGGCTACACCTTC. The whole variable domain, remainder taken from reference TRBV29-1 and TRBJ1-2, is SAVISQKPSRDICQRGTSLTIQCQVDSQVTMMFWYRQQPGQSLTLIATANQGSEATYESGFVIDKFPISRPNLTFSTLTVSNMSPEDSSIYLCSVAQGRGGYTFGSGTRLTVV.

This chain uses TRBV29-1 with TRBJ1-1; no clear D gene. V was shortened by 7 bases and J by 6 bases, with 12 bases between the two germline ends. The CDR3 runs 11 residues. CDR1 is SQVTM, CDR2 ANQGSEA, per germline. DNA for the CDR3: TGCAGCGCTGACCAGTTCCCTGAAGCTTTCTTT. This encodes CSADQFPEAFF. Variable domain in full (rest from reference TRBV29-1 and TRBJ1-1): SAVISQKPSRDICQRGTSLTIQCQVDSQVTMMFWYRQQPGQSLTLIATANQGSEATYESGFVIDKFPISRPNLTFSTLTVSNMSPEDSSIYLCSADQFPEAFFGQGTRLTVV.

V usage is TRBV4-1 and J usage is TRBJ2-5, with TRBD1 matching 8 bases. J gave up 7 bases and V 5 bases, and 9 bases lay outside the gene matches. The CDR3 sequence is 14 residues long. Germline V gives CDR1 MGHRA, CDR2 YSYEKL. The CDR3 sequence is CASSAQTGAGTQYF. CDR3 DNA sequence: TGCGCCAGCAGCGCACAGACAGGGGCTGGGACCCAGTACTTC.

The chain has TRBV4-2 and TRBJ1-2, with 7 bases fitting TRBD1. Germline V gene sequence: CDR1 LGHNA, CDR2 YNFKEQ. The CDR3 spans 15 residues. Losses at the gene ends were 1 base for V and 5 bases for J; bases not matched to a gene: 7. CDR3 DNA sequence: TGTGCCAGCAGCCAAGGACAGGGTCCCCTTTATGGCTACACCTTC. Protein sequence: CASSQGQGPLYGYTF.

The J gene is TRBJ2-7, the V gene TRBV3-1 (or the pseudogene TRBV3-2), with D maybe TRBD2 (6 bases). The CDR3 is 15 residues long. V was shortened by 2 bases and J by 3 bases, with 14 bases between the two germline ends. Germline-derived CDR1 and CDR2 are LGHDT and YNNKEL (reference sequence). CDR3 region: CASSQSPSGLYEQYF. The CDR3 DNA reads TGTGCCAGCAGCCAAAGTCCAAGCGGGCTCTACGAGCAGTACTTC.

The chain links TRBV7-6 to TRBJ2-5, with 9 bases identical to TRBD2. V was pared by 6 bases and J by 4 bases, with 9 bases of the junction left unmatched. CDR3 size: 15 residues. Germline CDR1 reads SGHVS; CDR2 reads FNYEAQ. This CDR3 reads CASRLLGRGGETQYF. The CDR3 DNA follows: TGTGCCAGCAGGCTCCTTGGGCGGGGGGGAGAGACCCAGTACTTC. Variable domain in full (rest from reference TRBV7-6 and TRBJ2-5): GAGVSQSPRYKVTKRGQDVALRCDPISGHVSLYWYRQALGQGPEFLTYFNYEAQQDKSGLPNDRFSAERPEGSISTLTIQRTEQRDSAMYRCASRLLGRGGETQYFGPGTRLLVL.